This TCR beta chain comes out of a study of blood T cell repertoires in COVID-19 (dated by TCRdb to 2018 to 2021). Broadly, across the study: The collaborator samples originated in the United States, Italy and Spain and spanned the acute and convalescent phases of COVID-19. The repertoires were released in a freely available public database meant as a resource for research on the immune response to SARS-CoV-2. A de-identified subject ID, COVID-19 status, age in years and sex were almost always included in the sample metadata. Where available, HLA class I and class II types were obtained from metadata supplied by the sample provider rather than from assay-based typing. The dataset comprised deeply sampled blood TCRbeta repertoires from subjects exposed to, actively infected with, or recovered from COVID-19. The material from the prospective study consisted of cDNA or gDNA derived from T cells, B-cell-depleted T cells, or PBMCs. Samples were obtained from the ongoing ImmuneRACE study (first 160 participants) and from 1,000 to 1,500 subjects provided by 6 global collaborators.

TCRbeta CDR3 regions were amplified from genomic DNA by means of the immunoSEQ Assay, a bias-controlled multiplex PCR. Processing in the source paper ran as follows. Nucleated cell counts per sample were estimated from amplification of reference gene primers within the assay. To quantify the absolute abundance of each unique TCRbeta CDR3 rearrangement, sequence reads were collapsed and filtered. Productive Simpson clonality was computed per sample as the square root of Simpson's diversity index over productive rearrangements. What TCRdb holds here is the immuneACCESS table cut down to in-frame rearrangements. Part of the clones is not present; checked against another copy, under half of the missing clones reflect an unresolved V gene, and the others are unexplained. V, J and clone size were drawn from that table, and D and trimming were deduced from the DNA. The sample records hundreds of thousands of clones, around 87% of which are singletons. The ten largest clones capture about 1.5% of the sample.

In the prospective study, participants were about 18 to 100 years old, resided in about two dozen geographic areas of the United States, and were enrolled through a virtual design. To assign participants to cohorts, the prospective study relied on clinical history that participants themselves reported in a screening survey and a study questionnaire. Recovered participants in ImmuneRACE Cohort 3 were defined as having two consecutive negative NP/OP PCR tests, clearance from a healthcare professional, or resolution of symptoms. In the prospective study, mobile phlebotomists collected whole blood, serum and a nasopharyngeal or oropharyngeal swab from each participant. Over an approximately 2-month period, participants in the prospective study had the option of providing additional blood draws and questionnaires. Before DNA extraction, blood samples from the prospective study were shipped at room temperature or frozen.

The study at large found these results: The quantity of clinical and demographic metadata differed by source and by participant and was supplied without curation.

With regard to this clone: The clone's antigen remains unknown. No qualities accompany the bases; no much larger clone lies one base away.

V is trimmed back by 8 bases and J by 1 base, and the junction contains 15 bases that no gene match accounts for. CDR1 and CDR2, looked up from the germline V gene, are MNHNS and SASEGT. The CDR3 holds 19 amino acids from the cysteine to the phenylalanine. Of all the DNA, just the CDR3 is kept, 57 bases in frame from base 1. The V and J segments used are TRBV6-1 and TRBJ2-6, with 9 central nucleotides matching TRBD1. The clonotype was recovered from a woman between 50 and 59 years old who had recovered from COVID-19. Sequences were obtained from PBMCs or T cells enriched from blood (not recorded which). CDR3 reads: CASGGGPGTGKSGANVLTF. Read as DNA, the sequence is TGTGCCAGCGGTGGTGGTCCCGGGACAGGGAAATCTGGGGCCAACGTCCTGACTTTC.